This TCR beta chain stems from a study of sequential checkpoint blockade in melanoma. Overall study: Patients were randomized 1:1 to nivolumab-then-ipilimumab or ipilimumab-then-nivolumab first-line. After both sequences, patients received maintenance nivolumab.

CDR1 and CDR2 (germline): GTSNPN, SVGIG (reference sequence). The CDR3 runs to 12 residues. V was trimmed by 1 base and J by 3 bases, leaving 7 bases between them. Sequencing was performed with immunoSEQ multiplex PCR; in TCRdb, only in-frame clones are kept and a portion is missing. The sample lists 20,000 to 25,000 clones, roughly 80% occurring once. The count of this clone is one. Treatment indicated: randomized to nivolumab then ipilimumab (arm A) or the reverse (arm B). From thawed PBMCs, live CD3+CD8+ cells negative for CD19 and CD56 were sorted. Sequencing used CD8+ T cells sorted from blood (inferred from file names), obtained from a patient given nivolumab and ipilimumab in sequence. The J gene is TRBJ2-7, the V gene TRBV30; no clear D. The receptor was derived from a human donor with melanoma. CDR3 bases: TGTGCCTGGAGTGCCTCGGGCTACGAGCAGTACTTC. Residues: CAWSASGYEQYF. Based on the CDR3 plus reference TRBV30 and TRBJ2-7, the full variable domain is SQTIHQWPATLVQPVGSPLSLECTVEGTSNPNLYWYRQAAGRGLQLLFYSVGIGQISSEVPQNLSASRPQDRQFILSSKKLLLSDSGFYLCAWSASGYEQYFGPGTRLTVT.